This T cell receptor (beta chain) was captured by sequencing in a study of CD8+ T cells in alopecia areata. Study in general: Tofacitinib was given for 6 to 18 months, then stopped for 6 months. The study, taken as a whole, reports: An increase in clonality over normal scalp was evident in lesional scalp, especially alopecia totalis/universalis. Whereas mice showed it more clearly, TCR sharing across patients was murkier, possibly because of HLA.

Indicated treatment: oral pan-JAK inhibitor, 5-10 mg twice daily. cDNA prepared by RNA extraction and subsequent reverse transcription served as the template for sequencing. Measured with immunoSEQ multiplex PCR; TCRdb has only the in-frame clones, and not every one. In the table there are 190,000 or so clones, about 60% of which are singletons. The CDR3 runs 12 residues. The junction had 6 bases not matched to a gene; V was cut back by 8 bases and J by 7 bases. Germline V gene sequence: CDR1 SGHVS, CDR2 FQNEAQ. As concerns this clone: Antigen: not known.

This specimen consisted of CD8+ T cells sorted from blood, obtained at week 24, from a patient treated with tofacitinib. This TCR was recovered from a human donor with alopecia areata. This chain links TRBV7-8 with TRBJ2-5, with 8 bases that match TRBD1. The CDR3 DNA reads as TGTGCCAGCGATACAGGGGGAAGGACCCAGTACTTC. As protein: CASDTGGRTQYF.